Given below is one TCR beta chain in context. A second PCR of about 7 to 12 cycles used a sample-barcoded 5' primer and a J-beta primer mix. TCRdb redid the calling of the 5' RACE reads with MiXCR, one entry per CDR3 protein. Here the sample spans 1.5 million or so distinct CDR3 sequences, roughly two fifths being singletons. Every sample had a minimum of 6.5 million PBMCs isolated. Germline V gene data show CDR1 as SGHRS and CDR2 as YFSETQ. The ends lost 2 bases at V and 8 bases at J; junction bases unmatched: 7. The CDR3 is made up of 14 amino acids. These data come from a study of blood T cells in healthy people across ages.

This receptor was taken from a woman younger than 30 in good health. The chain has TRBV5-1 and TRBJ2-1; 7 bases match TRBD2. The sequenced material came from blood. CDR3 bases: TGCGCCAGCAGCTTAGGCGGGGGTCGGGATGAGCAGTTCTTC. It translates to CASSLGGGRDEQFF. Supplemented by reference TRBV5-1 and TRBJ2-1, the full variable domain reads KAGVTQTPRYLIKTRGQQVTLSCSPISGHRSVSWYQQTPGQGLQFLFEYFSETQRNKGNFPGRFSGRQFSNSRSEMNVSTLELGDSALYLCASSLGGGRDEQFFGPGTRLTVL.